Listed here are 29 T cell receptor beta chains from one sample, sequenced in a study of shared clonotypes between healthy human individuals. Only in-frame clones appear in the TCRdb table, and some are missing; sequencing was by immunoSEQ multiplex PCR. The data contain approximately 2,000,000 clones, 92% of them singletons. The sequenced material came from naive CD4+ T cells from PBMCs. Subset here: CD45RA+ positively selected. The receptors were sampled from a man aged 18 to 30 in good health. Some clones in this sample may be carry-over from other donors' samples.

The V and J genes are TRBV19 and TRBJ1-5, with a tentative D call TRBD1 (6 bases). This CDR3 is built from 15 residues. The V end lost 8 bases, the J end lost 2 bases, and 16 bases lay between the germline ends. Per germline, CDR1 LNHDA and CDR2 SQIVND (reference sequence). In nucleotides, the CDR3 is TGTGCCAGTGGGGACCGGCCAGGGGGCAATCAGCCCCAGCATTTT. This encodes CASGDRPGGNQPQHF.

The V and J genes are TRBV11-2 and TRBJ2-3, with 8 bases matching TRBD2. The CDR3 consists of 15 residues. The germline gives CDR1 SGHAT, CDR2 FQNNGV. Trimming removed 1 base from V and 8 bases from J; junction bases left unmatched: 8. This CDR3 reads CASSLGGGSGSTQYF. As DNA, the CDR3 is TGTGCCAGCAGCTTAGGGGGGGGAAGCGGGAGTACGCAGTATTTT.

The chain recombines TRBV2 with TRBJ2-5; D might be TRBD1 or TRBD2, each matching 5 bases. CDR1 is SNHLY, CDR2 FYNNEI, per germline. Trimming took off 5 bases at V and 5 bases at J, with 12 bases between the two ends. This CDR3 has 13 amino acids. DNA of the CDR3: TGTGCCAGCAGTCCAGTTTGGGGGGAGACCCAGTACTTC. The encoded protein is CASSPVWGETQYF.

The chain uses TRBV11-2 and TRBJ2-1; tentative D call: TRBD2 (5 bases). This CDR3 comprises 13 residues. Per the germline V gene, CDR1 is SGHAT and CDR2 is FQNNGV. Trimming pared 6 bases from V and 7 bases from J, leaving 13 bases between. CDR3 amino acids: CASSTGIGNEQFF. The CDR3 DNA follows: TGTGCCAGCAGTACCGGGATCGGGAATGAGCAGTTCTTC.

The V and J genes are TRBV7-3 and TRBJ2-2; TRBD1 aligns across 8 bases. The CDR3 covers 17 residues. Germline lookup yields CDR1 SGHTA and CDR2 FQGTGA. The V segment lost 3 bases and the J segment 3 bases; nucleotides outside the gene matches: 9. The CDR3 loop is CASSLGRGLADTGELFF. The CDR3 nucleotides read TGTGCCAGCAGCTTGGGCAGGGGGCTTGCGGACACCGGGGAGCTGTTTTTT. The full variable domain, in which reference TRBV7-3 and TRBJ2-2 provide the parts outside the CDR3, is GAGVSQTPSNKVTEKGKYVELRCDPISGHTALYWYRQSLGQGPEFLIYFQGTGAADDSGLPNDRFFAVRPEGSVSTLKIQRTERGDSAVYLCASSLGRGLADTGELFFGEGSRLTVL.

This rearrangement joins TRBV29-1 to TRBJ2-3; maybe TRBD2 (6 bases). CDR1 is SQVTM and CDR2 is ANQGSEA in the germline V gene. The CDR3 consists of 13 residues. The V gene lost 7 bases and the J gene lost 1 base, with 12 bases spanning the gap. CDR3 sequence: CSELWGGTDTQYF. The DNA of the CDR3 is TGCAGCGAGTTGTGGGGGGGCACAGATACGCAGTATTTT.

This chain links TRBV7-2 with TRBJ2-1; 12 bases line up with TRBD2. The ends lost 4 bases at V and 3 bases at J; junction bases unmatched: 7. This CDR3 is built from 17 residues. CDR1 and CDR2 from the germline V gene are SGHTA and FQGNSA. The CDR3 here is CASSSPLAGGHYNEQFF. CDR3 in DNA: TGTGCCAGCAGCTCTCCTCTAGCGGGAGGGCACTACAATGAGCAGTTCTTC.

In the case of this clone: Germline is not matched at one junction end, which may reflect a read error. The CDR3 DNA reads TGTGCCAGCAGTTTAGGGACGGCGGTCGGAGGGGAGCTGTTTTTT. It codes for CASSLGTAVGGELFF. This chain joins TRBV7-7 and TRBJ2-2, with D perhaps being TRBD1 or TRBD2 (5 bases each). The CDR3 runs 15 residues. The germline V gene has CDR1 SSHAT and CDR2 FNYEAQ (reference sequence).

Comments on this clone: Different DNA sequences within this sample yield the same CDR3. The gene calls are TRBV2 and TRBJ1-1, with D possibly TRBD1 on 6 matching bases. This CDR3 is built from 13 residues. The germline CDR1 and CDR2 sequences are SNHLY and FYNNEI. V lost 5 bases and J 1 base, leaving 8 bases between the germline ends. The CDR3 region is CASSLQGNTEAFF. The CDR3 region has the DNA TGTGCCAGCAGTCTACAGGGGAACACTGAAGCTTTCTTT.

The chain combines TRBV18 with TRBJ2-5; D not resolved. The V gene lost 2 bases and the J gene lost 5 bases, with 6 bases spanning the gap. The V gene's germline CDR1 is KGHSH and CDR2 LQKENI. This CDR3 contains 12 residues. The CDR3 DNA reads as TGTGCCAGCTCACCAAGTCCGGAGACCCAGTACTTC. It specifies CASSPSPETQYF.

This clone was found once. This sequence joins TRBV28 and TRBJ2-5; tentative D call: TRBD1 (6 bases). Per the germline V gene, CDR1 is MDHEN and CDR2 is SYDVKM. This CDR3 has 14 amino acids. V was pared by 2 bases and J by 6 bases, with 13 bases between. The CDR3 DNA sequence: TGTGCCAGCAGTTTACAGGGCAGGGGTAAGACCCAGTACTTC. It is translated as CASSLQGRGKTQYF.

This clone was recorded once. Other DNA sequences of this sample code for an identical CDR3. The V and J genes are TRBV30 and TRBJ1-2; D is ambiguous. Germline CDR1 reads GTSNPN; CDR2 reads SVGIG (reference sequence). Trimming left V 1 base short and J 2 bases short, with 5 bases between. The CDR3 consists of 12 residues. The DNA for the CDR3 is TGTGCCTGGAGTGGACCGAACTATGGCTACACCTTC. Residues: CAWSGPNYGYTF.

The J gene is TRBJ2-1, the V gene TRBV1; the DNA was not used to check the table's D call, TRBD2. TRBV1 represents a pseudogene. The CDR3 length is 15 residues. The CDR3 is CTSSQRDYLNNEQFF. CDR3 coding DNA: TGCACCAGCAGCCAACGGGACTATCTTAACAATGAGCAGTTCTTC.

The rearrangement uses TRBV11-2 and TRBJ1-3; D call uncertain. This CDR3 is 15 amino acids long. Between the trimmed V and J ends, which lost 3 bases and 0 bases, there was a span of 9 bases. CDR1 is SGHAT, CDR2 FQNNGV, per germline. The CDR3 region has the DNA TGTGCCAGCAGCTTTGCAACCGGCTCTGGAAACACCATATATTTT. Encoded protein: CASSFATGSGNTIYF.

CDR3 nucleotides: TGTGCCAGCAGTTTAGGGTCGGGCGGGGCCGTTTTCAATGAGCAGTTCTTC. Its protein product is CASSLGSGGAVFNEQFF. This chain uses TRBV28 with TRBJ2-1; a weak D match, TRBD2 (6 bases). V gave up 2 bases and J gave up 6 bases, with 20 bases separating them. CDR3 length equals 17 residues. The germline V gene has CDR1 MDHEN and CDR2 SYDVKM.

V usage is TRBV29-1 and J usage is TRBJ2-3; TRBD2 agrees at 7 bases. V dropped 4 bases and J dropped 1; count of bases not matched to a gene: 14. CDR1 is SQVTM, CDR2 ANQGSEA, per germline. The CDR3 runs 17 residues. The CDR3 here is CSVAERRPGRGTDTQYF. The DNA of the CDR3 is TGCAGCGTTGCGGAGCGGAGGCCGGGGAGGGGCACAGATACGCAGTATTTT.

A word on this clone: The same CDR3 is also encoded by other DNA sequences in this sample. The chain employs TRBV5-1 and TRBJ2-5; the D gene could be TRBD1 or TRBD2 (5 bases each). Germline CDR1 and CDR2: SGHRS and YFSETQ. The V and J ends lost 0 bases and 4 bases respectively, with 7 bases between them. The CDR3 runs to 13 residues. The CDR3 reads CASSLGGGETQYF. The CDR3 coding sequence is TGCGCCAGCAGCTTGGGTGGGGGAGAGACCCAGTACTTC.

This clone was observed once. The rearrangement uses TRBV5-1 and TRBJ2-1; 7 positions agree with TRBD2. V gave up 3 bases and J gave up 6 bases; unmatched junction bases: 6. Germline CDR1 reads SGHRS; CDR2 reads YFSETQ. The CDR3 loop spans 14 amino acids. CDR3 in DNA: TGCGCCAGCAGCTCCTCTGAGCGGGGCAATGAGCAGTTCTTC. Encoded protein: CASSSSERGNEQFF.

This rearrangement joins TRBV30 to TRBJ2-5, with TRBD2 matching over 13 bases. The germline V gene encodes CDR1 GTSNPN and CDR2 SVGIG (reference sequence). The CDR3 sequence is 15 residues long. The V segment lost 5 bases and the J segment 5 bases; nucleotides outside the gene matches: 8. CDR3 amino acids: CAWGRGLAGLETQYF. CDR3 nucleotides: TGTGCCTGGGGCCGGGGACTAGCGGGATTGGAGACCCAGTACTTC.

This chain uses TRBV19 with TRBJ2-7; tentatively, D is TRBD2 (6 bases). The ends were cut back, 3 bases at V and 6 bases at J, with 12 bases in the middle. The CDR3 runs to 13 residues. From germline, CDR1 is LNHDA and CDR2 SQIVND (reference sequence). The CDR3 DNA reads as TGTGCCAGTAGTATGTCTAGCGCCTTCGAGCAGTACTTC. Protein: CASSMSSAFEQYF.

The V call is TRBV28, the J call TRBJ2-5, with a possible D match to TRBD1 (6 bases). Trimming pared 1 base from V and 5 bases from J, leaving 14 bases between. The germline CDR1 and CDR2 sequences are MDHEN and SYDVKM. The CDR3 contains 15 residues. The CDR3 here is CASSLLARGSETQYF. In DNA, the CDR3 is TGTGCCAGCAGTTTATTGGCCAGGGGCTCCGAGACCCAGTACTTC.

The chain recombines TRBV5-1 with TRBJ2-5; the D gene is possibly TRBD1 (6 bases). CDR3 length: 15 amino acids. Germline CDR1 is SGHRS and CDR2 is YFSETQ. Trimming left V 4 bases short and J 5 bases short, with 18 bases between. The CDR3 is CASSPALGQRETQYF. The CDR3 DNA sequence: TGCGCCAGCAGCCCCGCCCTCGGACAGCGGGAGACCCAGTACTTC.

The CDR3 DNA reads as TGTGCCAGCAGTGCCGACCCGGGACTCAATCAGCCCCAGCATTTT. It yields the protein CASSADPGLNQPQHF. The chain recombines TRBV27 with TRBJ1-5; tentative D call: TRBD1 (5 bases). V lost 5 bases, J lost 3 bases, and 14 bases lay in between. The V gene's germline CDR1 is MNHEY and CDR2 SMNVEV (reference sequence). The CDR3 contains 15 residues.

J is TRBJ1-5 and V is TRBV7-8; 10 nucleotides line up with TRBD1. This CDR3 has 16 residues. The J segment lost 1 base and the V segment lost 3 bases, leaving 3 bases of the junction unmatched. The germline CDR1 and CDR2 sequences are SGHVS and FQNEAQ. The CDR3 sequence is CASSLGQGRSNQPQHF. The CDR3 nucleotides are TGTGCCAGCAGCTTGGGACAGGGGAGAAGCAATCAGCCCCAGCATTTT. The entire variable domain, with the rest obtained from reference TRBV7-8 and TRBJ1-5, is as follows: GAGVSQSPRYKVAKRGQDVALRCDPISGHVSLFWYQQALGQGPEFLTYFQNEAQLDKSGLPSDRFFAERPEGSVSTLKIQRTQQEDSAVYLCASSLGQGRSNQPQHFGDGTRLSIL.

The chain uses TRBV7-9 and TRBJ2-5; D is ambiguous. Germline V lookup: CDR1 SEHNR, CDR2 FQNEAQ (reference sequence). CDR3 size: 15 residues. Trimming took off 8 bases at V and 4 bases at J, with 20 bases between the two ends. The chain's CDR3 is CASSEERSGLETQYF. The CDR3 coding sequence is TGTGCCAGCTCCGAGGAACGGAGTGGTTTAGAGACCCAGTACTTC.

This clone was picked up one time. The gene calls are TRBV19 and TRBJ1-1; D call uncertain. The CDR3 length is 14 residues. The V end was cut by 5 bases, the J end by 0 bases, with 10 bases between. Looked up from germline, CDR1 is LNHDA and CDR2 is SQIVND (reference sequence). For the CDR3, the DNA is TGTGCCAGTAGTTATGACGGCGTGAACACTGAAGCTTTCTTT. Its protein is CASSYDGVNTEAFF. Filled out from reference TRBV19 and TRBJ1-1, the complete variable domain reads DGGITQSPKYLFRKEGQNVTLSCEQNLNHDAMYWYRQDPGQGLRLIYYSQIVNDFQKGDIAEGYSVSREKKESFPLTVTSAQKNPTAFYLCASSYDGVNTEAFFGQGTRLTVV.

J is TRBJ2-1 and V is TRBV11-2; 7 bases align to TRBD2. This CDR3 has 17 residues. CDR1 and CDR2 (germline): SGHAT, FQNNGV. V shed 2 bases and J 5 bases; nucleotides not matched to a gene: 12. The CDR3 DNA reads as TGTGCCAGCAGCTTAATGTGGCTGGGGGGAGGGGACAATGAGCAGTTCTTC. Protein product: CASSLMWLGGGDNEQFF.

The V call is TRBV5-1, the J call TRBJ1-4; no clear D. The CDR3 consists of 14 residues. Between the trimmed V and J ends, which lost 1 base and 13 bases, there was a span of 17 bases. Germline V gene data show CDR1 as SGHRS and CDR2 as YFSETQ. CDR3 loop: CASSLPALNGRLFF. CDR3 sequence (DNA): TGCGCCAGCAGCTTGCCGGCATTAAACGGTAGACTGTTTTTT. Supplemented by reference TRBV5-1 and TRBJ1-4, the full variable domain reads KAGVTQTPRYLIKTRGQQVTLSCSPISGHRSVSWYQQTPGQGLQFLFEYFSETQRNKGNFPGRFSGRQFSNSRSEMNVSTLELGDSALYLCASSLPALNGRLFFGSGTQLSVL.

In DNA, the CDR3 is TGTGCCAGCAGCCTTAGTCTTACAGGCTATGGCTACACCTTC. This codes for CASSLSLTGYGYTF. The chain combines TRBV28 with TRBJ1-2; TRBD1 is a possible D gene (5 bases). CDR1 and CDR2 (germline): MDHEN, SYDVKM. The CDR3 runs to 14 residues. Trimming took 6 bases from V and 4 from J, leaving 15 bases between them.